A selection of T cell receptor beta chains follows, all from one sample in a study of blood T cell repertoires in COVID-19. TCRdb's table, derived via immunoSEQ multiplex PCR, lists solely in-frame clones and lacks some. The sample holds about 200,000 clones, roughly 88% seen once. What was sequenced was peripheral blood. The receptors here all came from a man aged 55 to 70 with acute or convalescent COVID-19. CDR3s include the opening cysteine and the closing phenylalanine or tryptophan. The D gene is left open where the match is weak. Only part of the rows carry a size: once, few, many, or a class if the clone is expanded.

D gene: TRBD2; J gene: TRBJ2-7; clone size: .; CDR3 length: 14; V gene: TRBV5-1; CDR3 protein: CASSWAGLAEQQYF; CDR3 DNA: TGCGCCAGCAGCTGGGCGGGACTAGCGGAGCAACAGTACTTC
D gene: .; J gene: TRBJ1-2; clone size: .; CDR3 length: 15; V gene: TRBV5-1; CDR3 protein: CASSLGDTTTYGYTF; CDR3 DNA: TGCGCCAGCAGCTTGGGGGACACCACTACCTATGGCTACACCTTC
D gene: TRBD1; J gene: TRBJ1-3; clone size: .; CDR3 length: 15; V gene: TRBV9; CDR3 protein: CASSPRTGGGNTIYF; CDR3 DNA: TGTGCCAGCAGCCCTCGGACAGGGGGAGGAAACACCATATATTTT
D gene: TRBD2; J gene: TRBJ2-1; clone size: .; CDR3 length: 16; V gene: TRBV9; CDR3 protein: CASRASGTSGSGEQFF; CDR3 DNA: TGTGCCAGCAGAGCTTCCGGGACTAGCGGTTCCGGAGAGCAGTTCTTC
D gene: TRBD1; J gene: TRBJ1-1; clone size: .; CDR3 length: 11; V gene: TRBV10-3; CDR3 protein: CAISSTGEAFF; CDR3 DNA: TGTGCCATCAGTTCGACAGGGGAAGCTTTCTTT
D gene: .; J gene: TRBJ1-3; clone size: .; CDR3 length: 14; V gene: TRBV4-2; CDR3 protein: CASSQRGDGNTIYF; CDR3 DNA: TGTGCCAGCAGCCAACGGGGGGATGGAAACACCATATATTTT
D gene: TRBD1; J gene: TRBJ1-6; clone size: .; CDR3 length: 15; V gene: TRBV5-1; CDR3 protein: CASSLRGRMDSPLHF; CDR3 DNA: TGCGCCAGCAGCTTGAGGGGGCGTATGGATTCACCCCTCCACTTT
D gene: .; J gene: TRBJ2-7; clone size: .; CDR3 length: 14; V gene: TRBV18; CDR3 protein: CASSGGTERGEQYF; CDR3 DNA: TGTGCCAGCTCCGGAGGGACAGAGAGGGGCGAGCAGTACTTC
D gene: TRBD2; J gene: TRBJ2-5; clone size: .; CDR3 length: 15; V gene: TRBV2; CDR3 protein: CASSAILAGGETQYF; CDR3 DNA: TGTGCCAGCAGTGCCATACTAGCGGGAGGAGAGACCCAGTACTTC
D gene: .; J gene: TRBJ1-2; clone size: .; CDR3 length: 13; V gene: TRBV12-3/TRBV12-4; CDR3 protein: CASSLGQSYGYTF; CDR3 DNA: TGTGCCAGCAGTTTAGGACAGTCCTATGGCTACACCTTC
D gene: .; J gene: TRBJ1-1; clone size: .; CDR3 length: 16; V gene: TRBV5-4; CDR3 protein: CASTLGGGAVNTEAFF; CDR3 DNA: TGTGCCAGCACGCTGGGGGGGGGAGCGGTGAACACTGAAGCTTTCTTT
D gene: .; J gene: TRBJ1-4; clone size: .; CDR3 length: 15; V gene: TRBV7-9; CDR3 protein: CASSDQTVSNEKLFF; CDR3 DNA: TGTGCCAGCAGCGACCAGACAGTTTCTAATGAAAAACTGTTTTTT
D gene: TRBD1; J gene: TRBJ1-2; clone size: .; CDR3 length: 15; V gene: TRBV2; CDR3 protein: CASSQQGDRGKGYTF; CDR3 DNA: TGTGCCAGCAGCCAACAAGGAGACAGGGGGAAGGGCTACACCTTC
D gene: TRBD2; J gene: TRBJ2-7; clone size: .; CDR3 length: 16; V gene: TRBV5-1; CDR3 protein: CASSPELAEISYEQYF; CDR3 DNA: TGCGCCAGCAGCCCCGAACTAGCGGAAATTTCCTACGAGCAGTACTTC
D gene: .; J gene: TRBJ1-5; clone size: .; CDR3 length: 16; V gene: TRBV6-2/TRBV6-3; CDR3 protein: CASSYTKRIWDQPQHF; CDR3 DNA: TGTGCCAGCAGTTACACCAAGCGGATATGGGATCAGCCCCAGCATTTT
D gene: TRBD1; J gene: TRBJ1-1; clone size: .; CDR3 length: 14; V gene: TRBV7-8; CDR3 protein: CASSLTGANTEAFF; CDR3 DNA: TGTGCCAGCAGCCTGACAGGGGCGAACACTGAAGCTTTCTTT
D gene: TRBD1; J gene: TRBJ1-4; clone size: .; CDR3 length: 15; V gene: TRBV10-1; CDR3 protein: CASRDDRAVGEKLFF; CDR3 DNA: TGCGCCAGCAGGGACGACAGGGCGGTGGGGGAAAAACTGTTTTTT
D gene: .; J gene: TRBJ1-5; clone size: .; CDR3 length: 14; V gene: TRBV19; CDR3 protein: CASSIAGGSQPQHF; CDR3 DNA: TGTGCCAGTAGTATAGCGGGGGGAAGTCAGCCCCAGCATTTT
D gene: .; J gene: TRBJ1-2; clone size: once; CDR3 length: 15; V gene: TRBV6-5; CDR3 protein: CASNTWDTKQYGYTF; CDR3 DNA: TGTGCCAGCAATACCTGGGACACCAAACAATATGGCTACACCTTC
D gene: .; J gene: TRBJ2-3; clone size: .; CDR3 length: 15; V gene: TRBV4-1; CDR3 protein: CASRQGNGPADTQYF; CDR3 DNA: TGCGCCAGCAGACAAGGGAATGGGCCGGCGGATACGCAGTATTTT
D gene: TRBD2; J gene: TRBJ2-1; clone size: .; CDR3 length: 16; V gene: TRBV2; CDR3 protein: CASRAWTSGSRNEQFF; CDR3 DNA: TGTGCCAGCAGGGCCTGGACTAGCGGGAGTCGGAATGAGCAGTTCTTC
D gene: .; J gene: TRBJ2-1; clone size: .; CDR3 length: 18; V gene: TRBV7-2; CDR3 protein: CASSLYESTRGTYNEQFF; CDR3 DNA: TGTGCCAGCAGCTTATACGAATCGACTAGAGGCACCTACAATGAGCAGTTCTTC
D gene: TRBD1; J gene: TRBJ1-4; clone size: .; CDR3 length: 14; V gene: TRBV19; CDR3 protein: CASRGGRGREKLFF; CDR3 DNA: TGTGCCAGTAGAGGGGGCAGGGGCCGGGAAAAACTGTTTTTT
D gene: TRBD2; J gene: TRBJ2-1; clone size: .; CDR3 length: 17; V gene: TRBV16; CDR3 protein: CASSQIRTSGSNNEQFF; CDR3 DNA: TGTGCCAGCAGCCAGATACGGACTAGCGGGTCTAACAATGAGCAGTTCTTC
D gene: TRBD1; J gene: TRBJ1-4; clone size: .; CDR3 length: 14; V gene: TRBV2; CDR3 protein: CASSRQGAYNPLIF; CDR3 DNA: TGTGCCAGCAGTAGACAGGGGGCATATAACCCATTGATCTTC
D gene: TRBD1; J gene: TRBJ2-7; clone size: once; CDR3 length: 14; V gene: TRBV5-1; CDR3 protein: CASSFRDRSYEQYF; CDR3 DNA: TGCGCCAGCAGCTTCCGGGACAGGTCCTACGAGCAGTACTTC
D gene: .; J gene: TRBJ2-7; clone size: .; CDR3 length: 11; V gene: TRBV6-5; CDR3 protein: CASSSLYEQYF; CDR3 DNA: TGTGCCAGCAGTTCCCTATACGAGCAGTACTTC
D gene: .; J gene: TRBJ2-2; clone size: .; CDR3 length: 18; V gene: TRBV4-2; CDR3 protein: CASSQDLVSATNTGELFF; CDR3 DNA: TGTGCCAGCAGCCAAGATCTGGTGAGCGCCACGAACACCGGGGAGCTGTTTTTT